This TCR beta chain stems from a study of CD8 T cells in Susac syndrome. The CDR3 totals 15 residues. Germline lookup yields CDR1 SGHNT and CDR2 YYREEE (reference sequence). Trimming removed 4 bases at V and 0 bases at J, with 8 bases between. Notes on this clonotype: Antigen specificity is unknown.

The authors reverse transcribed roughly 0.5 to 1 ug RNA with random hexamers. Multiplex PCR with immunoSEQ amplified the TCR beta CDR3 across 54 Vbeta and 13 Jbeta. TCRdb passed the immunoSEQ multiplex PCR reads through MiXCR, listing each CDR3 protein once. Altogether over 150,000 distinct CDR3 sequences are present, 90% to 97% being singletons, with the ten largest covering about 0.13%. The study's findings and limits: The CD4+ T cell repertoire of patients with Susac syndrome showed no detectable clonal expansion.

This sequence was found in a human donor with Susac syndrome. The specimen sequenced was CD4+ T cells from PBMCs. The J gene is TRBJ2-6, the V gene TRBV5-4; D is undetermined. For the CDR3, the DNA is TGTGCCAGCAGCCTGCTGACCTCTGGGGCCAACGTCCTGACTTTC. It encodes CASSLLTSGANVLTF. Based on the CDR3 plus reference TRBV5-4 and TRBJ2-6, the full variable domain is ETGVTQSPTHLIKTRGQQVTLRCSSQSGHNTVSWYQQALGQGPQFIFQYYREEENGRGNFPPRFSGLQFPNYSSELNVNALELDDSALYLCASSLLTSGANVLTFGAGSRLTVL.